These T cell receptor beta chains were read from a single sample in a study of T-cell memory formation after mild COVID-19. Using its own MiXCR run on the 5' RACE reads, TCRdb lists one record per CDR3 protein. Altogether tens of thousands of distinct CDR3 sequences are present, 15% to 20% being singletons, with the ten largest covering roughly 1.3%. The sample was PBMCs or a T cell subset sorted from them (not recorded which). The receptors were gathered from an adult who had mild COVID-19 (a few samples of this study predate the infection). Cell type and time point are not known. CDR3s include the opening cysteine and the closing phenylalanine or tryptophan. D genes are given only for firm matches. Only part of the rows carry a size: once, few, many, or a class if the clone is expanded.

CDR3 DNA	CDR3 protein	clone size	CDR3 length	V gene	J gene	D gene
TGTGCCAGTAGTATTATGGGACAGAGCACAGATACGCAGTATTTT	CASSIMGQSTDTQYF	many	15	TRBV19	TRBJ2-3	TRBD1
TGTGCCAGCAGCTTAGCCAAAGGGGACTCCTCGGGGACTAACTATGGCTACACCTTC	CASSLAKGDSSGTNYGYTF	many	19	TRBV7-6	TRBJ1-2	.
TGTGCCAGCAGCTTGGTAGGGGCGGGAGGCTACACCTTC	CASSLVGAGGYTF	.	13	TRBV5-5	TRBJ1-2	.
TGCGCCAGCAGCTCCGGGACAGGGGTACGGACCGGGGAGCTGTTTTTT	CASSSGTGVRTGELFF	.	16	TRBV5-1	TRBJ2-2	TRBD1
TGCAGCGGTGGGGGGTCGGGACCTGAAAAACTGTTTTTT	CSGGGSGPEKLFF	many	13	TRBV29-1	TRBJ1-4	.
TGCGCCAGCCGCGCCATTCGAGAAAATGAGCAGTTCTTC	CASRAIRENEQFF	many	13	TRBV5-1	TRBJ2-1	.
TGTGCCAGCAGCCAAGATGCAGGGGTGGATGGCTACACCTTC	CASSQDAGVDGYTF	.	14	TRBV3-1	TRBJ1-2	.
TGCGCCAGCAGCTCCCGGGGCAGCGGGGGGCGAACAGATACGCAGTATTTT	CASSSRGSGGRTDTQYF	many	17	TRBV5-1	TRBJ2-3	TRBD2
TGCGCCAGCAGCCCTATCCCCGACGGGGCCTACACCGGGGAGCTGTTTTTT	CASSPIPDGAYTGELFF	medium-sized	17	TRBV5-1	TRBJ2-2	.
TGCGCCAGCAGCTTGGGGCACAATGAGCAGTTCTTC	CASSLGHNEQFF	many	12	TRBV5-1	TRBJ2-1	.
TGTGCCAGCAGCCGTCGTGGGGGGGACTCCAGATGGGATGAGCAGTTCTTC	CASSRRGGDSRWDEQFF	many	17	TRBV7-3	TRBJ2-1	TRBD2
TGTGCCAGCAGCCGCTACGAGATGGGTAACACTGAAGCTTTCTTT	CASSRYEMGNTEAFF	many	15	TRBV27	TRBJ1-1	.
TGTGCCAGCAGCTTGTCAGGTTTTAGCAATCAGCCCCAGCATTTT	CASSLSGFSNQPQHF	few	15	TRBV5-4	TRBJ1-5	.
TGTGCCAGCAGTTGGGGGAGGGCCGGCAATGAGCAGTTCTTC	CASSWGRAGNEQFF	many	14	TRBV6-5	TRBJ2-1	TRBD2
TGTGCCAGCAGCTTAGATGGTGGAGGGGCCTACGAGCAGTACTTC	CASSLDGGGAYEQYF	many	15	TRBV7-2	TRBJ2-7	.
TGCAGCGCCGGGGGGGGCGAGGAAAAACTGTTTTTT	CSAGGGEEKLFF	many	12	TRBV29-1	TRBJ1-4	.
TGTGCTAGTGGTCAAGGGACAGGGAGCACCGGGGAGCTGTTTTTT	CASGQGTGSTGELFF	many	15	TRBV12-5	TRBJ2-2	TRBD1
TGTGCCAGCAGCACATACAATGAGCAGTTCTTC	CASSTYNEQFF	many	11	TRBV7-2	TRBJ2-1	.
TGTGACTACCAGGAGACCCAGTACTTC	CDYQETQYF	.	9	TRBV15	TRBJ2-5	.
TGTGCCAGCAGGAGGGGACCATTGAACGGGGAGCTGTTTTTT	CASRRGPLNGELFF	many	14	TRBV2	TRBJ2-2	.
TGTGCCAGCAGTTACCGGGTAGCGGGAGTAGGGTACGAGCAGTACTTC	CASSYRVAGVGYEQYF	many	16	TRBV6-6	TRBJ2-7	TRBD2
TGTGCCAGCAGCCATGGGACAACCCGAAGTGAAAAACTGTTTTTT	CASSHGTTRSEKLFF	many	15	TRBV6-6	TRBJ1-4	.
TGTGCCAGCAGCCCAGGCCTGGCGGCCTATGGCTACACCTTC	CASSPGLAAYGYTF	many	14	TRBV7-8	TRBJ1-2	.
TGTGCCAGCAGAAGGGTCCCGGGACAGGGGCCAGATACGCAGTATTTT	CASRRVPGQGPDTQYF	many	16	TRBV2	TRBJ2-3	TRBD1
TGTGCCAGTGAGGACAGGGGGAACACTGAAGCTTTCTTT	CASEDRGNTEAFF	many	13	TRBV12-3/TRBV12-4	TRBJ1-1	TRBD1
TGCGCCAGCAGCCAAGATACGGGGGGCTATGGCTACACCTTC	CASSQDTGGYGYTF	many	14	TRBV4-1	TRBJ1-2	.
TGTGCCAGCAGCAATCCCCCGGGGATCACTGAAGCTTTCTTT	CASSNPPGITEAFF	many	14	TRBV5-6	TRBJ1-1	.
TGCGCCAGCAGCCCTGGTGGGCTAGCGGGGGGACCTCCCTCTGGGGCCAACGTCCTGACTTTC	CASSPGGLAGGPPSGANVLTF	.	21	TRBV5-1	TRBJ2-6	TRBD2
TGTGCCAGCAGCCGAGGACTAGCGGGGGATTACAATGAGCAGTTCTTC	CASSRGLAGDYNEQFF	many	16	TRBV4-2	TRBJ2-1	TRBD2
TGTGCCAGCTCAGCCGGTTTAGCGGGGGAGCCATACGAGCAGTACTTC	CASSAGLAGEPYEQYF	.	16	TRBV18	TRBJ2-7	TRBD2
TGTGCCAGCAGTGAGGACCGGGGAGAGGTAGAGACCCAGTACTTC	CASSEDRGEVETQYF	many	15	TRBV2	TRBJ2-5	.
TGCGCCAGCAGCCCTACTGACCTTGTCTACAATGAGCAGTTCTTC	CASSPTDLVYNEQFF	.	15	TRBV4-1	TRBJ2-1	.
TGCAGCGCAGCCAAGGGGCCCTACACCGGGGAGCTGTTTTTT	CSAAKGPYTGELFF	many	14	TRBV29-1	TRBJ2-2	.
TGTGCCAGCCCCCCGGGACTAAAGACCGGGGAGCTGTTTTTT	CASPPGLKTGELFF	many	14	TRBV7-2	TRBJ2-2	TRBD2
TGTGCCAGCACAAAAGCAGCGATCTATGGCTACACCTTC	CASTKAAIYGYTF	.	13	TRBV7-9	TRBJ1-2	.
TGTGCCAGCAGTTTAAACGCGGCGGTCTCCTACGAGCAGTACTTC	CASSLNAAVSYEQYF	few	15	TRBV12-3/TRBV12-4	TRBJ2-7	.
TGCGCCAGCAGCCAAGATGTGGGGGATTCTCAGCCCCAGCATTTT	CASSQDVGDSQPQHF	.	15	TRBV4-1	TRBJ1-5	.
TGTGCCAGCAGTGTATCGGGGGTCCCCGAGAAGACCCAGTACTTC	CASSVSGVPEKTQYF	many	15	TRBV2	TRBJ2-5	.
TGTGCCAGCAGCCCGATTAGCGGGGGGTTCAACACCGGGGAGCTGTTTTTT	CASSPISGGFNTGELFF	many	17	TRBV7-8	TRBJ2-2	TRBD2
TGCAGTGCTGTCGACAGGGAGGGGGAAAAACTGTTTTTT	CSAVDREGEKLFF	many	13	TRBV20-1	TRBJ1-4	TRBD1
TGTGCCAGCAGCCAACTCGGACAGGGAAACACCATATATTTT	CASSQLGQGNTIYF	many	14	TRBV14	TRBJ1-3	.
TGTGCCAGCAGTTTCCAGCTAGCCAGTGAGCAGTTCTTC	CASSFQLASEQFF	many	13	TRBV12-3/TRBV12-4	TRBJ2-1	.